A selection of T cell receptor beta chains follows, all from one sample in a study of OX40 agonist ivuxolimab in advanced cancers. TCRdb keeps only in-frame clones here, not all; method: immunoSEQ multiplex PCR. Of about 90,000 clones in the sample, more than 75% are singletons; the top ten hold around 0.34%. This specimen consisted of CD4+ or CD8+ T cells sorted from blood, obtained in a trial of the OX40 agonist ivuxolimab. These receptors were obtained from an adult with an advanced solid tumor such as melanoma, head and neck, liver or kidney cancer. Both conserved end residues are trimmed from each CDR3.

CDR3 protein: ASSWGQGDQPQH
J gene: TRBJ1-5
V gene: TRBV6-5

CDR3 protein: ASTSTRGEQF
J gene: TRBJ2-1
V gene: TRBV28

CDR3 protein: AISESQGSGNTIY
J gene: TRBJ1-3
V gene: TRBV10-3

CDR3 protein: SAPRYNEQF
J gene: TRBJ2-1
V gene: TRBV20-1

CDR3 protein: ASTPSFGLAGLAKNIQY
J gene: TRBJ2-4
V gene: TRBV28

CDR3 protein: ASSTLWDTRYNEQF
J gene: TRBJ2-1
V gene: TRBV19

CDR3 protein: ASSLTGSSYNEQF
J gene: TRBJ2-1
V gene: TRBV5-1

CDR3 protein: ASSSGSHTGELF
J gene: TRBJ2-2
V gene: TRBV19

CDR3 protein: ASSTGLESDTQY
J gene: TRBJ2-3
V gene: TRBV7-7

CDR3 protein: ASSYSTSSAETQY
J gene: TRBJ2-5
V gene: TRBV6-5

CDR3 protein: ASSKERSTDTQY
J gene: TRBJ2-3
V gene: TRBV21-1

CDR3 protein: ASSFGDIDEQY
J gene: .
V gene: TRBV7-2

CDR3 protein: ASSQDRGLGEQF
J gene: TRBJ2-1
V gene: TRBV4-2

CDR3 protein: ASSTRLAGVSDTQY
J gene: TRBJ2-3
V gene: TRBV7-2

CDR3 protein: ATSRDGLTGKNTEAF
J gene: TRBJ1-1
V gene: TRBV15

CDR3 protein: ASSEKQDNYGYT
J gene: TRBJ1-2
V gene: TRBV5-4

CDR3 protein: ASSRRAGGPPPDTQY
J gene: TRBJ2-3
V gene: TRBV5-4

CDR3 protein: ASSLRARLAGTDTQY
J gene: TRBJ2-3
V gene: TRBV7-3